This T cell receptor beta chain was observed in a study of cytomegalovirus exposure and HLA in healthy donors (dated by TCRdb to 2015 to 2018). With respect to the entire study: According to a later analysis, one platform produced both the roughly 120 validation repertoires and the roughly 660 repertoires of the first cohort. To predict cytomegalovirus infection status, the study combined high-throughput TCR immunosequencing, statistical association of individual TCRs with disease status, and machine learning. In addition to the first cohort of roughly 700 subjects, a separate validation cohort of over 90 different subjects was used. The study was designed to test whether signatures of past pathogen exposure could be identified by cataloging public T cell receptors. What the study reported, not specific to this receptor: In vitro tests confirmed that three of the cytomegalovirus-associated TCR beta chains recognize cytomegalovirus antigens. The study gave a list of over 150 TCR beta chains associated with cytomegalovirus. The classifier was reported to diagnose cytomegalovirus status with high specificity and sensitivity in both the original cohort and the validation cohort. It was suggested by the authors that the approach could potentially be generalized to other disease states and immunological phenotypes. Of the cluster scores, 85% to 95% were above 0 in a later analysis, which found that TCRs clustered in the first cohort also tended to co-occur in the 95 to 150 validation repertoires. Most TCR sequences were observed very rarely across donors, whereas some public TCRs were present in many individuals. A later analysis lacked HLA typing for the validation cohort, so it scored co-occurrence in that cohort across all 110 or so repertoires.

The donors were included in the validation cohort of around 120 subjects, a group kept apart from the approximately 650-subject first cohort. V and J lose 0 bases and 9 bases, and a span of 11 bases separates them. The germline V gene encodes CDR1 SGHVS and CDR2 FQNEAQ. The CDR3 measures 14 amino acids from cysteine to phenylalanine. The only DNA kept is the CDR3, 42 bases in frame from the first base. As to this clone: The target of this receptor is not known. No base quality information exists; no much larger clone differs at one position.

Library construction relied on the immunoSEQ multiplex PCR assay. The source study handled its data this way. To diagnose cytomegalovirus status from the catalog of TCR beta chain sequences, a statistical classification framework was built. Drawn from immuneACCESS, this table holds only the in-frame rearrangements with V and J called that TCRdb kept. Clones are partly lost; checked studies trace under half to an unresolved V gene and leave the rest unexplained. V and J calls and clone size come straight from that table; D and trimming were deduced from the DNA. The sample has approximately 200,000 clones on record, more than 80% of them singletons. In total, the top ten clones hold roughly 6.5% of the sample.

This clonotype was obtained from a man aged 18 to 30 in good health and CMV-seropositive. The chain is assembled from TRBV7-8 and TRBJ2-2, with a tentative D gene TRBD2 over 5 matching bases. The source material was PBMCs. The CDR3 protein sequence reads: CASSLASSGWELFF. Here is the DNA: TGTGCCAGCAGCTTAGCGTCATCGGGGTGGGAGCTGTTTTTT. The variable domain in full, with residues beyond the CDR3 obtained from the reference TRBV7-8 and TRBJ2-2 genes, is GAGVSQSPRYKVAKRGQDVALRCDPISGHVSLFWYQQALGQGPEFLTYFQNEAQLDKSGLPSDRFFAERPEGSVSTLKIQRTQQEDSAVYLCASSLASSGWELFFGEGSRLTVL.